Below, 25 T cell receptor beta chains from the same sample are listed, as sequenced in a study of T cells after yellow fever vaccination (dated by TCRdb to about 2019). Libraries were made using 5' RACE. Sequenced on an Illumina NovaSeq 6000. Through fastp at Q25 and MiXCR, TCRdb rebuilt clones from the public reads, retaining in-frame beta chains. Each CDR3 protein appears once, grouped with its most common genes and DNA. Present in this sample are 300,000 to 350,000 distinct CDR3 sequences, about 10% of which were seen just once. The ten top clones hold approximately 3% of the sample. The treatment or condition label, as the study defines it: live attenuated yellow fever vaccine strain. The sequencing used CD4+ T cells sorted from PBMCs, collected 45 days after the yellow fever booster vaccination. These receptors originate from a man between 18 and 35 years old who received the YFV17D yellow fever vaccine.

This chain uses TRBV7-9 with TRBJ2-3; possible D gene TRBD2, 6 bases. Germline CDR1 and CDR2: SEHNR and FQNEAQ (reference sequence). CDR3 length: 14 amino acids. The ends were cut back, 4 bases at V and 8 bases at J, with 16 bases in the middle. For the CDR3, the DNA is TGTGCCAGCAGCTCAGGGTCGGGGGTGGCTACGCAGTATTTT. This sequence encodes CASSSGSGVATQYF.

This chain uses TRBV6-2 or TRBV6-3 with TRBJ1-1, with 10 bases aligning to TRBD1. The CDR3 is 13 amino acids. Germline CDR1 reads MNHEY; CDR2 reads SVGEGT. The J segment lost 6 bases and the V segment lost 8 bases, leaving 6 bases of the junction unmatched. The CDR3 loop is CASSGDRGAEAFF. In DNA, the CDR3 is TGTGCCAGCTCGGGGGACAGGGGCGCTGAAGCTTTCTTT.

This clonotype has just a few counts. The V and J genes are TRBV5-1 and TRBJ2-3; perhaps TRBD1 as D (5 bases). Germline loops: CDR1 SGHRS, CDR2 YFSETQ. Trimming took off 5 bases at V and 2 bases at J, with 9 bases between the two ends. This CDR3 comprises 13 residues. This CDR3 reads CASRQGYTDTQYF. The CDR3, as DNA: TGCGCCAGCAGGCAGGGATACACAGATACGCAGTATTTT.

This chain joins TRBV30 and TRBJ1-5; the D gene is possibly TRBD1 (5 bases). Between the trimmed V and J ends, which lost 0 bases and 4 bases, there was a span of 7 bases. Germline values: CDR1 GTSNPN, CDR2 SVGIG (reference sequence). CDR3 length: 13 residues. The CDR3 sequence is CAWSVQVNQPQHF. The CDR3 DNA is TGTGCCTGGAGTGTACAGGTTAATCAGCCCCAGCATTTT.

This chain joins TRBV6-5 and TRBJ2-7, with 8 bases lining up with TRBD1. J was trimmed by 6 bases and V by 5 bases; bases with no gene match: 9. Per germline, CDR1 MNHEY and CDR2 SVGAGI. This CDR3 has 14 residues. This chain's CDR3 is CASSPNRGTGEQYF. In DNA, the CDR3 is TGTGCCAGCAGTCCAAACAGGGGGACGGGCGAGCAGTACTTC.

This clonotype was counted at least ten times. The CDR3 spells CASSFQGAGGETQYF. CDR3 DNA: TGTGCCAGCAGTTTCCAGGGCGCTGGGGGAGAGACCCAGTACTTC. The J gene is TRBJ2-5, the V gene TRBV27; D tentatively reads TRBD1 or TRBD2 (5 bases each). V lost 3 bases, J lost 4 bases, and 15 bases lay in between. The V gene's germline CDR1 is MNHEY and CDR2 SMNVEV (reference sequence). This CDR3 comprises 15 residues.

This clonotype was found a few times. This sequence joins TRBV7-8 and TRBJ2-7; the D gene could be TRBD1 or TRBD2 (5 bases each). The germline gives CDR1 SGHVS, CDR2 FQNEAQ. Trimming took off 6 bases at V and 0 bases at J, with 18 bases between the two ends. This CDR3 region has 16 residues. This chain's CDR3 is CASRPLGARDSYEQYF. CDR3 nucleotide sequence: TGTGCCAGCAGGCCCCTTGGGGCCCGGGACTCCTACGAGCAGTACTTC. The whole variable domain, remainder taken from reference TRBV7-8 and TRBJ2-7, is GAGVSQSPRYKVAKRGQDVALRCDPISGHVSLFWYQQALGQGPEFLTYFQNEAQLDKSGLPSDRFFAERPEGSVSTLKIQRTQQEDSAVYLCASRPLGARDSYEQYFGPGTRLTVT.

The rearrangement links TRBV10-3 to TRBJ1-2, with 7 bases lining up with TRBD1. The V gene end was trimmed by 4 bases and the J gene end by 2 bases; junction bases not matched to a gene: 10. This CDR3 comprises 16 residues. Germline V gene data show CDR1 as ENHRY and CDR2 as SYGVKD. The CDR3 bases are TGTGCCATCAGTGCGGGGCGGGGACAGATAAACTATGGCTACACCTTC. It translates to CAISAGRGQINYGYTF.

The chain has TRBV6-5 and TRBJ1-1; TRBD1 agrees at 9 bases. The J segment lost 4 bases and the V segment lost 5 bases, leaving 14 bases of the junction unmatched. The CDR3 is 17 amino acids. The V gene's germline CDR1 is MNHEY and CDR2 SVGAGI. CDR3 bases: TGTGCCAGCAGTCCGAACAGGGGGCGCGGGTTTCGCACTGAAGCTTTCTTT. Translated, it gives CASSPNRGRGFRTEAFF.

V usage is TRBV6-2 or TRBV6-3 and J usage is TRBJ1-1; D remains ambiguous. V was clipped by 4 bases and J by 11 bases, with 17 bases between them. From germline, CDR1 is MNHEY and CDR2 SVGEGT. The CDR3 contains 13 residues. The CDR3 sequence: CASSSSPRGMAFF. The DNA of the CDR3 is TGTGCCAGCAGTTCAAGCCCCCGGGGTATGGCTTTCTTT.

This clonotype was observed many times. This chain links TRBV2 with TRBJ2-3; D uncertain. CDR3 length: 13 residues. Trimming cost V 7 bases and J 1 base, with 9 bases left between them. The germline V gene has CDR1 SNHLY and CDR2 FYNNEI. CDR3 amino acids: CASTTMGTDTQYF. DNA of the CDR3: TGTGCCAGCACGACGATGGGCACAGATACGCAGTATTTT.

The table lists this clonotype with many counts. This rearrangement joins TRBV7-2 to TRBJ1-1; D call uncertain. With 8 bases removed from V and 11 bases from J, the gap between germline ends came to 12 bases. The CDR3 covers 10 residues. The germline CDR1 and CDR2 sequences are SGHTA and FQGNSA. In nucleotides, the CDR3 is TGTGCCAGCGGGCGGTTGGGGGCTTTCTTT. The encoded protein is CASGRLGAFF.

The V and J genes are TRBV11-1 and TRBJ2-3; D not resolved. The CDR3 has 15 amino acids. The V and J ends lost 5 bases and 2 bases respectively, with 14 bases between them. Germline V gene data show CDR1 as SGHAT and CDR2 as FQDESV (reference sequence). CDR3 loop: CASSPASDHTDTQYF. DNA for the CDR3: TGTGCCAGCAGCCCCGCAAGCGATCACACAGATACGCAGTATTTT.

This clonotype was observed a few times. The rearrangement links TRBV6-6 to TRBJ1-5, with 7 nucleotides matching TRBD1. The CDR3 runs 15 residues. Germline V gene data show CDR1 as MNHNY and CDR2 as SVGAGI (reference sequence). V gave up 2 bases and J gave up 7 bases; unmatched junction bases: 8. In nucleotides, the CDR3 is TGTGCCAGCAGTTACCAAGGGGGCGGACAACAGCCCCAGCATTTT. This codes for CASSYQGGGQQPQHF.

The chain links TRBV4-2 to TRBJ2-2; no definite D call. Trimming left V 0 bases short and J 0 bases short, with 5 bases between. The CDR3 has 15 amino acids. The germline CDR1 and CDR2 sequences are LGHNA and YNFKEQ. The CDR3 is CASSQEHTNTGELFF. CDR3 bases: TGTGCCAGCAGCCAAGAGCACACGAACACCGGGGAGCTGTTTTTT.

Ten or more counts support this clonotype. The chain joins TRBV6-5 to TRBJ2-3; the D gene is possibly TRBD1 (6 bases). Germline V gene data show CDR1 as MNHEY and CDR2 as SVGAGI. This CDR3 region has 13 residues. Trimming cost V 10 bases and J 3 bases, with 14 bases left between them. The CDR3 region has the DNA TGTGCCACCTGGGGGCCAGGGACAGATACGCAGTATTTT. It translates to CATWGPGTDTQYF.

This clonotype appeared a few times. In nucleotides, the CDR3 is TGCAGTGCTACTAGATATTATAGCAATCAGCCCCAGCATTTT. Translated: CSATRYYSNQPQHF. The J gene is TRBJ1-5, the V gene TRBV20-1; D uncertain. Trimming left V 4 bases short and J 0 bases short, with 10 bases between. The CDR3 totals 14 residues. Germline values: CDR1 DFQATT, CDR2 SNEGSKA (reference sequence).

The rearrangement uses TRBV9 and TRBJ2-1; D unresolved. The CDR3 has 13 amino acids. Trimming cost V 0 bases and J 4 bases, with 5 bases left between them. The germline gives CDR1 SGDLS, CDR2 YYNGEE. In nucleotides, the CDR3 is TGTGCCAGCAGCGTAGCTCAGTACAATGAGCAGTTCTTC. Translating it yields CASSVAQYNEQFF.

At least ten counts were recorded for this clonotype. CDR3 nucleotide sequence: TGTGCCAGCAGTTACGGGACATCTAACACTGAAGCTTTCTTT. Translated, it gives CASSYGTSNTEAFF. The V gene is TRBV6-6, the J gene TRBJ1-1; D perhaps matches TRBD1 (6 bases). The germline gives CDR1 MNHNY, CDR2 SVGAGI (reference sequence). Trimming stripped 2 bases from V and 2 bases from J, with 9 bases between. The CDR3 contains 14 residues.

There are a few counts of this clonotype. The chain has TRBV2 and TRBJ2-7; D may correspond to TRBD1 or TRBD2 (5 bases each). Trimming took off 5 bases at V and 1 base at J, with 12 bases between the two ends. The CDR3 is 14 amino acids. Per the germline V gene, CDR1 is SNHLY and CDR2 is FYNNEI. The CDR3 protein is CASSPRGFSYEQYV. The CDR3 DNA is TGTGCCAGCAGTCCACGGGGCTTTTCCTACGAGCAGTACGTC.

A few counts support this clonotype. The genes are TRBV20-1 and TRBJ1-2; no clear D. The CDR3 spans 10 residues. Trimming stripped 6 bases from V and 4 bases from J, with 6 bases between. Looked up from germline, CDR1 is DFQATT and CDR2 is SNEGSKA (reference sequence). As DNA, the CDR3 is TGCAGTGCCCATTTCTATGGCTACACCTTC. Protein product: CSAHFYGYTF.

The rearrangement joins TRBV5-4 to TRBJ1-1; D is unclear. This CDR3 is built from 16 residues. Per the germline V gene, CDR1 is SGHNT and CDR2 is YYREEE (reference sequence). Trimming took off 4 bases at V and 1 base at J, with 17 bases between the two ends. CDR3 coding DNA: TGTGCCAGCAGCAACCGACGAGGGCCCCCGAACACTGAAGCTTTCTTT. Translating gives CASSNRRGPPNTEAFF.

This sequence joins TRBV6-2 or TRBV6-3 and TRBJ1-2; D is uncertain. V lost 6 bases and J lost 8, with 10 bases in between. This CDR3 is 11 amino acids long. Germline-derived CDR1 and CDR2 are MNHEY and SVGEGT. CDR3 in amino acids: CASSPWRGYTF. The CDR3 nucleotides read TGTGCCAGCAGCCCCTGGAGGGGCTACACCTTC.

The gene calls are TRBV20-1 and TRBJ2-2; 8 positions agree with TRBD2. Germline V lookup: CDR1 DFQATT, CDR2 SNEGSKA (reference sequence). J was trimmed by 4 bases and V by 7 bases; bases with no gene match: 8. The CDR3 covers 14 residues. Written as DNA, the CDR3 is TGCAGTGTACCGAGCGGGGGCCTCACCGGGGAGCTGTTTTTT. Amino acids: CSVPSGGLTGELFF.

The table lists this clonotype with a few counts. V gene TRBV27 combines with J gene TRBJ1-1; the D is unclear. CDR1 MNHEY and CDR2 SMNVEV come from the germline V gene (reference sequence). This CDR3 comprises 13 residues. V shed 2 bases and J shed 8 bases, with 12 bases lying between them. The CDR3 loop is CASSLGRTWEAFF. The DNA of the CDR3 is TGTGCCAGCAGTTTAGGACGGACCTGGGAAGCTTTCTTT.